Each of the 25 T cell receptor beta chains below was sequenced from the same sample in a study of blood T cell repertoires in COVID-19. The method was immunoSEQ multiplex PCR; TCRdb's version includes in-frame clones alone and lacks a portion of them. The sample shows more than 110,000 clones, 84% of them seen only once. Source material: peripheral blood. The receptors stem from an elderly woman in a cohort sampled during active or convalescent COVID-19.

This sequence joins TRBV6-8 and TRBJ2-7; D might be TRBD1 (5 bases). The germline V gene encodes CDR1 MNHGY and CDR2 SAAAGT. V gave up 6 bases and J gave up 2 bases, with 17 bases separating them. This CDR3 comprises 15 residues. This chain's CDR3 is CASRPPQGSPYEQYF. The CDR3 DNA sequence: TGTGCCAGCAGACCTCCCCAGGGTTCTCCCTACGAGCAGTACTTC.

The CDR3 loop reads CASSLPGTKNEKLFF. Written as DNA, the CDR3 is TGCGCCAGCAGCTTGCCCGGGACTAAAAATGAAAAACTGTTTTTT. The rearrangement joins TRBV5-1 to TRBJ1-4, with a possible D match to TRBD1 (5 bases). Trimming removed 1 base from V and 5 bases from J, with 12 bases in between. From germline, CDR1 is SGHRS and CDR2 YFSETQ. The CDR3 has 15 residues.

The rearrangement links TRBV4-2 to TRBJ2-1, with a tentative D call TRBD2 (5 bases). There are 14 residues in the CDR3. The ends were cut back, 0 bases at V and 4 bases at J, with 7 bases in the middle. The germline V gene encodes CDR1 LGHNA and CDR2 YNFKEQ. The CDR3 sequence is CASSQELEYNEQFF. CDR3 DNA: TGTGCCAGCAGCCAAGAACTAGAGTACAATGAGCAGTTCTTC.

J is TRBJ1-5 and V is TRBV18; 10 bases are a match to TRBD1. The germline V gene has CDR1 KGHSH and CDR2 LQKENI. V lost 4 bases to trimming and J lost 3 bases; unmatched junction nucleotides: 9. CDR3 size: 17 residues. CDR3: CASSQTGGGTNNQPQHF. CDR3 nucleotide sequence: TGTGCCAGCTCACAGACAGGGGGCGGGACGAACAATCAGCCCCAGCATTTT.

V is TRBV15 and J is TRBJ2-3, with 10 nucleotides matching TRBD2. Germline-derived CDR1 and CDR2 are LNHNV and YYDKDF (reference sequence). The junction had 5 bases not matched to a gene; V was cut back by 2 bases and J by 3 bases. The CDR3 sequence is 16 residues long. Here the CDR3 reads CATSRRLAGVTDTQYF. CDR3 bases: TGTGCCACCAGCAGAAGGCTAGCGGGGGTAACAGATACGCAGTATTTT.

The chain carries TRBV6-5 and TRBJ2-6; TRBD1 matches 9 bases. CDR3 length: 15 residues. V was clipped by 6 bases and J by 0 bases; unmatched bases: 0. In germline, CDR1 is MNHEY, CDR2 SVGAGI. CDR3 region: CASRTGGSGANVLTF. The CDR3 nucleotides are TGTGCCAGCAGGACAGGGGGCTCTGGGGCCAACGTCCTGACTTTC.

The chain carries TRBV5-1 and TRBJ1-2; D gene ambiguous. Germline assignment: CDR1 SGHRS and CDR2 YFSETQ. The CDR3 spans 16 residues. V was clipped by 0 bases and J by 7 bases, with 19 bases between them. The CDR3 region is CASSLEGLPDSFGYTF. Here the CDR3 DNA reads TGCGCCAGCAGCTTGGAAGGTCTCCCTGACTCCTTTGGCTACACCTTC. Full variable domain (outside the CDR3, taken from reference TRBV5-1 and TRBJ1-2): KAGVTQTPRYLIKTRGQQVTLSCSPISGHRSVSWYQQTPGQGLQFLFEYFSETQRNKGNFPGRFSGRQFSNSRSEMNVSTLELGDSALYLCASSLEGLPDSFGYTFGSGTRLTVV.

The chain joins TRBV4-1 to TRBJ2-5; the match to TRBD1 covers 9 bases. Germline CDR1 is MGHRA and CDR2 is YSYEKL. The CDR3 sequence is 17 residues long. The V and J ends lost 2 bases and 5 bases, in that order; junction bases with no gene match: 12. The CDR3 is CASSQRPGQGVSETQYF. The CDR3, as DNA: TGCGCCAGCAGCCAAAGGCCGGGACAGGGCGTTTCGGAGACCCAGTACTTC.

The V and J genes are TRBV6-5 and TRBJ1-4; the match to TRBD1 covers 7 bases. Germline lookup yields CDR1 MNHEY and CDR2 SVGAGI. Trimming removed 10 bases from V and 2 bases from J; junction bases left unmatched: 7. This CDR3 spans 14 amino acids. CDR3 sequence (DNA): TGTGCCACGAGCAGGGGGGCGACTAATGAAAAACTGTTTTTT. Protein: CATSRGATNEKLFF.

The chain carries TRBV5-4 and TRBJ1-5, with unresolved D. The CDR3 spans 17 residues. Trimming pared 2 bases from V and 0 bases from J, leaving 15 bases between. The germline CDR1 and CDR2 sequences are SGHNT and YYREEE (reference sequence). The CDR3 nucleotides read TGTGCCAGCAGCTTCCGGATCGGGAGATATAGCAATCAGCCCCAGCATTTT. Residues: CASSFRIGRYSNQPQHF.

This chain uses TRBV6-2 or TRBV6-3 with TRBJ2-1, with D possibly being TRBD1 (6 bases). Germline V CDR1 and CDR2: MNHEY, SVGEGT. Deletions cut 5 bases from V and 2 bases from J, with 16 bases between. CDR3 size: 16 residues. In DNA form, the CDR3 reads TGTGCCAGCAGTCGCGAGGGGGACGGCGCCTACAATGAGCAGTTCTTC. Translated: CASSREGDGAYNEQFF.

The chain employs TRBV27 and TRBJ1-6; D not resolved. V lost 5 bases, J lost 6 bases, and 11 bases lay in between. Per the germline V gene, CDR1 is MNHEY and CDR2 is SMNVEV (reference sequence). The CDR3 is 14 amino acids. The DNA of the CDR3 is TGTGCCAGCAGTCTCAGGAGGAGTAATTCACCCCTCCACTTT. It translates to CASSLRRSNSPLHF.

The J gene is TRBJ2-1, the V gene TRBV7-9; 11 nucleotides line up with TRBD2. Germline loops: CDR1 SEHNR, CDR2 FQNEAQ (reference sequence). With V trimmed by 5 bases and J by 4 bases, 7 bases remained unmatched. The CDR3 runs to 16 residues. Written as DNA, the CDR3 is TGTGCCAGCAGCCCAAGACTAGCGGGGACTTACAATGAGCAGTTCTTC. Encoded protein: CASSPRLAGTYNEQFF.

This clone has only one observation. The gene calls are TRBV3-1 (or the pseudogene TRBV3-2) and TRBJ2-6; unclear D gene. This CDR3 has 15 residues. CDR1 is LGHDT, CDR2 YNNKEL, per germline (reference sequence). Between the trimmed V and J ends, which lost 1 base and 4 bases, there was a span of 8 bases. CDR3 loop: CASSQALTGANVLTF. The CDR3 DNA is TGTGCCAGCAGCCAAGCACTGACAGGGGCCAACGTCCTGACTTTC.

Worth noting for this clone: Different DNA sequences within this sample yield the same CDR3. The chain joins TRBV5-1 to TRBJ2-2; D possibly corresponds to TRBD2 (5 bases). Germline V gene lookup returns CDR1 SGHRS and CDR2 YFSETQ. This CDR3 spans 16 amino acids. Trimming pared 2 bases from V and 2 bases from J, leaving 13 bases between. DNA of the CDR3: TGCGCCAGCAGCTTAGGTGCAGGACTTAACACCGGGGAGCTGTTTTTT. As protein: CASSLGAGLNTGELFF.

The chain employs TRBV27 and TRBJ1-1, with 7 bases lining up with TRBD1. Germline V lookup: CDR1 MNHEY, CDR2 SMNVEV (reference sequence). The CDR3 totals 15 residues. V was pared by 5 bases and J by 3 bases, with 9 bases of the junction left unmatched. CDR3 region: CASSPFQGVDTEAFF. In DNA, the CDR3 is TGTGCCAGCAGTCCCTTCCAGGGGGTTGACACTGAAGCTTTCTTT.

The J gene is TRBJ1-4, the V gene TRBV7-9; TRBD1 might be the D (6 bases). V lost 5 bases and J 8 bases, leaving 21 bases between the germline ends. Germline assignment: CDR1 SEHNR and CDR2 FQNEAQ (reference sequence). The CDR3 loop spans 16 amino acids. The CDR3 nucleotides read TGTGCCAGCAGCCTATCTCGGGCGGGGGCTGGAGAAAAACTGTTTTTT. Residues: CASSLSRAGAGEKLFF. The full variable domain, with the rest looked up from reference TRBV7-9 and TRBJ1-4, is DTGVSQNPRHKITKRGQNVTFRCDPISEHNRLYWYRQTLGQGPEFLTYFQNEAQLEKSRLLSDRFSAERPKGSFSTLEIQRTEQGDSAMYLCASSLSRAGAGEKLFFGSGTQLSVL.

The genes are TRBV5-4 and TRBJ2-3; the match to TRBD1 covers 9 bases. After removal of 0 bases from V and 4 bases from J, the junction contained 6 bases not matched to a gene. The CDR3 has 16 amino acids. Germline-derived CDR1 and CDR2 are SGHNT and YYREEE (reference sequence). The CDR3 sequence is CASSLAGQGISDTQYF. CDR3 coding DNA: TGTGCCAGCAGCTTGGCCGGACAGGGGATTTCAGATACGCAGTATTTT.

The chain combines TRBV19 with TRBJ2-5; 11 bases are a match to TRBD2. V gave up 5 bases and J gave up 0 bases; unmatched junction bases: 2. Germline V gene lookup returns CDR1 LNHDA and CDR2 SQIVND (reference sequence). The CDR3 length is 15 residues. The CDR3 DNA reads TGTGCCAGTAGTCCGGGACTAGCGGACCAAGAGACCCAGTACTTC. This encodes CASSPGLADQETQYF.

J is TRBJ2-5 and V is TRBV5-1; D is possibly TRBD1 (5 bases). V was trimmed by 3 bases and J by 0 bases, leaving 12 bases between them. The CDR3 spans 15 residues. CDR1 SGHRS and CDR2 YFSETQ come from the germline V gene. CDR3: CASSYLTGDQETQYF. The CDR3 nucleotides read TGCGCCAGCAGCTATCTTACAGGAGACCAAGAGACCCAGTACTTC.

This chain connects TRBV3-1 (or the pseudogene TRBV3-2) to TRBJ1-1; D remains ambiguous. Trimming stripped 6 bases from V and 1 base from J, with 12 bases between. Germline CDR1 LGHDT, CDR2 YNNKEL (reference sequence). The CDR3 length is 14 residues. The CDR3: CASSPHGRNTEAFF. The CDR3 DNA follows: TGTGCCAGCAGTCCTCATGGGAGGAACACTGAAGCTTTCTTT.

V usage is TRBV4-3 and J usage is TRBJ1-4, with D perhaps TRBD1 (5 bases). The V end lost 3 bases, the J end lost 0 bases, and 17 bases lay between the germline ends. From germline, CDR1 is LGHNA and CDR2 YSLEER. The CDR3 runs 18 residues. The CDR3 reads CASSQNPTPRATNEKLFF. CDR3 bases: TGCGCCAGCAGCCAGAACCCGACGCCCAGGGCAACTAATGAAAAACTGTTTTTT.

This sequence joins TRBV19 and TRBJ1-2, with TRBD1 as a possible D gene (5 bases). The CDR3 sequence is 15 residues long. Trimming took 5 bases from V and 4 from J, leaving 17 bases between them. Germline V gene data show CDR1 as LNHDA and CDR2 as SQIVND (reference sequence). CDR3 sequence reads: CASSFRPGQIYGYTF. In DNA, the CDR3 is TGTGCCAGTAGTTTTCGACCAGGACAAATCTATGGCTACACCTTC.

This clone appeared once. The chain carries TRBV4-2 and TRBJ1-6, with 8 bases that match TRBD1. Germline V gene sequence: CDR1 LGHNA, CDR2 YNFKEQ. The CDR3 contains 16 residues. V gave up 4 bases and J gave up 6 bases; unmatched junction bases: 8. CDR3 sequence reads: CASSPHGQGGNSPLHF. The CDR3, as DNA: TGTGCCAGCAGCCCCCACGGACAGGGAGGTAATTCACCCCTCCACTTT.

The chain combines TRBV7-9 with TRBJ2-5; 8 positions match TRBD1. The J segment lost 5 bases and the V segment lost 6 bases, leaving 8 bases of the junction unmatched. Per the germline V gene, CDR1 is SEHNR and CDR2 is FQNEAQ (reference sequence). The CDR3 runs 14 residues. DNA of the CDR3: TGTGCCAGCAGTCGTGACAGGGGTGTCGAGACCCAGTACTTC. Translating gives CASSRDRGVETQYF.